One T cell receptor (beta chain) is described in this entry. This CDR3 comprises 16 residues. From germline, CDR1 is MNHEY and CDR2 SVGAGI. Trimming removed 2 bases from V and 0 bases from J, with 13 bases in between. The data were taken from a study of cytotoxic CD8 clonotypes in ibrutinib-treated CLL. TCRdb keeps only in-frame clones here, not all; method: immunoSEQ multiplex PCR. This sample yields tens of thousands of clones, of which about 76% are seen a single time; about half belongs to the top ten. The receptor was isolated from a human donor with chronic lymphocytic leukemia. The chain combines TRBV6-5 with TRBJ1-2, with D unclear. The material sequenced was PBMCs, taken after 36 months of ibrutinib treatment. CDR3 sequence: CASSYRSRISNYGYTF. The DNA for the CDR3 is TGTGCCAGCAGTTACAGGTCGCGGATTTCTAACTATGGCTACACCTTC.